These 26 T cell receptor beta chains share one sample of origin, sequenced in a study of PD-1 blockade in classical Hodgkin lymphoma. All trial patients relapsed after autologous stem cell transplantation. The repertoire was sequenced with immunoSEQ multiplex PCR; TCRdb's copy has only in-frame clones and lacks some. The data show 60,000 to 75,000 clones, with 90% seen just once and around 9.7% held by the top ten. Sequencing was performed on peripheral blood mononuclear cells (PBMCs), taken at baseline. Receptors originate from a human donor with classical Hodgkin lymphoma.

The chain recombines TRBV6-1 with TRBJ1-2; the match to TRBD1 covers 11 bases. The CDR3 contains 16 residues. Germline assignment: CDR1 MNHNS and CDR2 SASEGT. Germline trimming cut 3 bases from V and 4 bases from J; bases unmatched to any gene: 7. This CDR3 reads CASSDGTGGIFYGYTF. The DNA of the CDR3 is TGTGCCAGCAGTGATGGGACAGGGGGGATTTTCTATGGCTACACCTTC.

The chain recombines TRBV6-6 with TRBJ2-1; TRBD2 matches at 11 bases. Losses at the gene ends were 4 bases for V and 7 bases for J; bases not matched to a gene: 6. Germline CDR1 and CDR2: MNHNY and SVGAGI (reference sequence). CDR3 size: 15 residues. The CDR3 nucleotides are TGTGCCAGCAGTTTACTAGCGGGAGTCGCGAATGAGCAGTTCTTC. Amino acid sequence: CASSLLAGVANEQFF.

This chain joins TRBV28 and TRBJ2-7; D not resolved. Between the trimmed V and J ends, which lost 5 bases and 4 bases, there was a span of 18 bases. The CDR3 extends over 15 amino acids. The V gene's germline CDR1 is MDHEN and CDR2 SYDVKM. This CDR3 reads CASSLQPSSGYEQYF. CDR3 coding DNA: TGTGCCAGCAGTCTACAGCCTTCATCGGGTTACGAGCAGTACTTC.

The chain joins TRBV4-1 to TRBJ2-6, with D uncertain. From germline, CDR1 is MGHRA and CDR2 YSYEKL. V was pared by 2 bases and J by 2 bases, with 4 bases between. This CDR3 has 14 residues. The CDR3 sequence is CASSQSPGANVLTF. The CDR3 bases are TGCGCCAGCAGCCAAAGCCCTGGGGCCAACGTCCTGACTTTC.

The V gene is TRBV28, the J gene TRBJ2-5, with no clear D. Germline V gene sequence: CDR1 MDHEN, CDR2 SYDVKM. The germline V and J ends were trimmed by 3 bases and 0 bases, with 14 bases remaining between them. The CDR3 covers 16 residues. CDR3 in amino acids: CASSLALPRYQETQYF. The CDR3 bases are TGTGCCAGCAGTTTGGCGCTACCCCGGTACCAAGAGACCCAGTACTTC.

The chain uses TRBV7-2 and TRBJ2-4; tentatively, D is TRBD2 (5 bases). The V gene lost 5 bases and the J gene lost 6 bases, with 20 bases spanning the gap. Germline CDR1 is SGHTA and CDR2 is FQGNSA. This CDR3 comprises 16 residues. The CDR3 loop reads CASSPRNTGLGNIQYF. The CDR3, as DNA: TGTGCCAGCAGCCCCAGGAACACGGGATTGGGAAACATTCAGTACTTC.

The chain couples TRBV10-3 to TRBJ2-2, with 7 nucleotides matching TRBD1. This CDR3 comprises 13 residues. Germline CDR1 is ENHRY and CDR2 is SYGVKD. V gave up 8 bases and J gave up 4 bases; unmatched junction bases: 4. CDR3 nucleotides: TGTGCCATCTCGACAGGGCGCACCGGGGAGCTGTTTTTT. It translates to CAISTGRTGELFF.

The chain employs TRBV28 and TRBJ2-1; 11 nucleotides align to TRBD1. CDR1 and CDR2 from the germline V gene are MDHEN and SYDVKM. The CDR3 consists of 15 residues. V shed 7 bases and J 14 bases; nucleotides not matched to a gene: 16. The CDR3 spells CASNPRDRGLGSEFF. Written as DNA, the CDR3 is TGTGCCAGCAATCCCCGGGACAGGGGGTTGGGTAGTGAGTTCTTC. The full variable domain, with the rest looked up from reference TRBV28 and TRBJ2-1, is DVKVTQSSRYLVKRTGEKVFLECVQDMDHENMFWYRQDPGLGLRLIYFSYDVKMKEKGDIPEGYSVSREKKERFSLILESASTNQTSMYLCASNPRDRGLGSEFFGPGTRLTVL.

This chain links TRBV4-2 with TRBJ2-1, with D possibly matching TRBD2 (7 bases). This CDR3 spans 15 amino acids. Germline CDR1 is LGHNA and CDR2 is YNFKEQ. V lost 7 bases, J lost 9 bases, and 22 bases lay in between. DNA of the CDR3: TGTGCCAGCACCGGGGGGCTAGACCGCATGGGTGAGCAGTTCTTC. Translating gives CASTGGLDRMGEQFF.

CDR3: CASSEETSGVSYEQYF. The CDR3 bases are TGCGCCAGCAGTGAAGAAACTAGCGGGGTATCCTACGAGCAGTACTTC. V and J are TRBV10-1 and TRBJ2-7; 10 nucleotides match TRBD2. Germline-derived CDR1 and CDR2 are WNHNN and SYGVQD (reference sequence). The CDR3 spans 16 residues. After removal of 3 bases from V and 1 base from J, the junction contained 6 bases not matched to a gene.

The rearrangement uses TRBV20-1 and TRBJ1-4; D is undetermined. CDR1 DFQATT and CDR2 SNEGSKA come from the germline V gene (reference sequence). Between the trimmed V and J ends, which lost 3 bases and 7 bases, there was a span of 6 bases. The CDR3 covers 11 residues. CDR3 DNA sequence: TGCAGTGCTAGTTCTCGTGAAAAACTGTTTTTT. The encoded protein is CSASSREKLFF.

CDR3 coding DNA: TGTGCCAGCAGCCAAGAAGGAGCGGGGGGTAATGAGCAGTTCTTC. Translation gives CASSQEGAGGNEQFF. The chain links TRBV14 to TRBJ2-1, with 9 bases fitting TRBD2. The V gene end was trimmed by 0 bases and the J gene end by 7 bases; junction bases not matched to a gene: 4. This CDR3 is 15 amino acids long. Looked up from germline, CDR1 is SGHDN and CDR2 is FVKESK.

The chain combines TRBV2 with TRBJ2-5, with no clear D. The germline CDR1 and CDR2 sequences are SNHLY and FYNNEI. The CDR3 is 11 residues long. V was cut by 7 bases and J by 5 bases, with 8 bases left in between. As DNA, the CDR3 is TGTGCCAGCAAAAATGGCGAGACCCAGTACTTC. This codes for CASKNGETQYF.

V usage is TRBV7-9 and J usage is TRBJ2-1, with a possible D match to TRBD1 (5 bases). The CDR3 runs 13 residues. The germline V gene encodes CDR1 SEHNR and CDR2 FQNEAQ (reference sequence). V shed 5 bases and J shed 7 bases, with 12 bases lying between them. The CDR3 DNA reads TGTGCCAGCAGCCCCCAGGGTTGGAATGAGCAGTTCTTC. This codes for CASSPQGWNEQFF.

This chain joins TRBV2 and TRBJ1-5, with a tentative D call TRBD1 (6 bases). V was trimmed by 7 bases and J by 5 bases, leaving 6 bases between them. Germline lookup yields CDR1 SNHLY and CDR2 FYNNEI. CDR3 length equals 11 residues. CDR3 region: CASKGDQPQHF. CDR3 coding DNA: TGTGCCAGCAAGGGGGATCAGCCCCAGCATTTT.

The V and J genes are TRBV19 and TRBJ1-1; perhaps TRBD1 as D (6 bases). The V end was cut by 10 bases, the J end by 0 bases, with 12 bases between. The CDR3 spans 13 residues. The germline V gene has CDR1 LNHDA and CDR2 SQIVND (reference sequence). The CDR3 sequence is CATKTGVNTEAFF. CDR3 nucleotide sequence: TGTGCCACCAAGACAGGAGTGAACACTGAAGCTTTCTTT.

The chain uses TRBV6-1 and TRBJ2-3, with TRBD1 matching 8 bases. CDR1 and CDR2 from the germline V gene are MNHNS and SASEGT. The J segment lost 5 bases and the V segment lost 8 bases, leaving 9 bases of the junction unmatched. CDR3 length: 14 residues. The CDR3 DNA reads as TGTGCCAGCCCCGGCGGACAGGGAGAAGATACGCAGTATTTT. It translates to CASPGGQGEDTQYF.

The chain recombines TRBV28 with TRBJ1-3; D unclear. V was shortened by 5 bases and J by 9 bases, with 11 bases between the two germline ends. The germline V gene encodes CDR1 MDHEN and CDR2 SYDVKM. The CDR3 runs to 12 residues. The DNA for the CDR3 is TGTGCCAGCAGTCCGCAGGTGACCACCATATATTTT. It yields the protein CASSPQVTTIYF. Complete variable domain (other parts from reference TRBV28 and TRBJ1-3): DVKVTQSSRYLVKRTGEKVFLECVQDMDHENMFWYRQDPGLGLRLIYFSYDVKMKEKGDIPEGYSVSREKKERFSLILESASTNQTSMYLCASSPQVTTIYFGEGSWLTVV.

The gene calls are TRBV11-2 and TRBJ2-7; tentatively, D is TRBD1 (5 bases). This CDR3 spans 16 amino acids. Per the germline V gene, CDR1 is SGHAT and CDR2 is FQNNGV. The V end was cut by 0 bases, the J end by 3 bases, with 15 bases between. The CDR3 sequence: CASSLETVSGIYEQYF. Written as DNA, the CDR3 is TGTGCCAGCAGCTTAGAGACAGTATCGGGTATCTACGAGCAGTACTTC. The whole variable domain, filled in from reference TRBV11-2 and TRBJ2-7, reads EAGVAQSPRYKIIEKRQSVAFWCNPISGHATLYWYQQILGQGPKLLIQFQNNGVVDDSQLPKDRFSAERLKGVDSTLKIQPAKLEDSAVYLCASSLETVSGIYEQYFGPGTRLTVT.

The CDR3 is CASSLKTRDSLYEQYF. The CDR3 DNA reads TGCGCCAGCAGCTTGAAGACCCGGGACAGCCTCTACGAGCAGTACTTC. V is TRBV5-1 and J is TRBJ2-7, with TRBD1 matching 7 bases. The CDR3 consists of 16 residues. The germline CDR1 and CDR2 sequences are SGHRS and YFSETQ. Trimming took 1 base from V and 3 from J; bases not matched to a gene: 10.

This clone showed up just once. This sequence joins TRBV5-1 and TRBJ2-7; 12 positions agree with TRBD2. The CDR3 is 16 residues long. V lost 0 bases to trimming and J lost 4 bases; unmatched junction nucleotides: 5. CDR1 is SGHRS and CDR2 is YFSETQ in the germline V gene. The CDR3 protein is CASSLANGLAGYEQYF. As DNA, the CDR3 is TGCGCCAGCAGCTTGGCGAACGGACTAGCGGGATACGAGCAGTACTTC.

This chain joins TRBV5-6 and TRBJ2-7; D may correspond to TRBD1 or TRBD2 (5 bases each). Trimming cost V 2 bases and J 3 bases, with 9 bases left between them. CDR3 length equals 13 residues. Germline CDR1 SGHDT, CDR2 YYEEEE. The CDR3 nucleotides read TGTGCCAGCAGCTTCCAGGGAGACTACGAGCAGTACTTC. Amino acid sequence: CASSFQGDYEQYF.

This chain connects TRBV11-1 to TRBJ2-3; a weak D match, TRBD1 (6 bases). Germline loops: CDR1 SGHAT, CDR2 FQDESV (reference sequence). The CDR3 consists of 16 residues. The V and J ends lost 2 bases and 0 bases respectively, with 12 bases between them. CDR3 region: CASSLRQGSSTDTQYF. The CDR3 DNA reads TGTGCCAGCAGCTTAAGGCAGGGGAGCAGCACAGATACGCAGTATTTT.

The chain combines TRBV10-3 with TRBJ2-7; D unresolved. The V end was cut by 2 bases, the J end by 7 bases, with 9 bases between. The CDR3 extends over 12 amino acids. CDR1 and CDR2 from the germline V gene are ENHRY and SYGVKD. The CDR3 coding sequence is TGTGCCATCAGTGAGAGCTACCCGGAGCAGTACTTC. Its translation is CAISESYPEQYF.

The chain links TRBV11-1 to TRBJ2-1; 14 bases map to TRBD2. Trimming cost V 1 base and J 9 bases; bases outside gene matches: 5. Germline V lookup: CDR1 SGHAT, CDR2 FQDESV (reference sequence). The CDR3 contains 16 residues. The CDR3 bases are TGTGCCAGCAGCTTAGGGGGACTAGCGGGAGTGGGTGAGCAGTTCTTC. Amino acid sequence: CASSLGGLAGVGEQFF.

The rearrangement joins TRBV7-9 to TRBJ2-7; no firm D call. The CDR3 loop spans 14 amino acids. V lost 1 base, J lost 6 bases, and 13 bases lay in between. CDR1 SEHNR and CDR2 FQNEAQ come from the germline V gene (reference sequence). The CDR3 is CASSLVLTSGEQYF. The CDR3 nucleotides are TGTGCCAGCAGCTTAGTCTTAACTTCGGGCGAGCAGTACTTC.